The clone carrying this T cell receptor beta chain has only a few counts. Alongside a J-beta primer mix, a sample-barcoded 5' primer served in a second PCR lasting 7 to 11 cycles. TCRdb recomputed calls from the 5' RACE reads with MiXCR, one row per CDR3 protein. There are more than 1.4 million distinct CDR3 sequences in the sample; 42% occur only once, and 7% to 9.5% lies in the top ten. This sample is drawn from a study of blood T cells in healthy people across ages. The CDR3 is 16 residues long. Trimming pared 0 bases from V and 4 bases from J, leaving 13 bases between. Germline V gene lookup returns CDR1 SGHTA and CDR2 FQGNSA. Every participating donor contributed roughly 10 milliliters of peripheral blood through a draw.

The chain employs TRBV7-2 and TRBJ2-1; D is perhaps TRBD1 or TRBD2 (5 bases each). This clonotype originated in a woman between 18 and 29 years old in good health. The sequencing sample was made of blood. CDR3 nucleotides: TGTGCCAGCAGCTTAGCATCGCAGGGAGAGTACAATGAGCAGTTCTTC. Translating it yields CASSLASQGEYNEQFF.